This T cell receptor beta chain is from a study of a mutant IDH1 vaccine in newly diagnosed glioma. The germline CDR1 and CDR2 sequences are MNHEY and SMNVEV (reference sequence). The V gene end was trimmed by 5 bases and the J gene end by 4 bases; junction bases not matched to a gene: 6. This CDR3 spans 17 amino acids. The time point denotes: week 5, during vaccination. Mutant IDH1 20-mer peptide, at 300 ug, made up each vaccine dose, with topical imiquimod. Those who donated had recent WHO grade 3 or 4 IDH1-mutant, ATRX-lost astrocytomas. To note about this clone: The antigen is unknown.

Sequencing used immunoSEQ multiplex PCR; TCRdb keeps in-frame clones, though not all of them. The table records tens of thousands of clones, about four fifths of them present only once. The sample consisted of PBMCs, taken from a glioma patient whose treatment included an IDH1 peptide vaccine. This sequence was found in a man aged 40-55 years with glioma. The V gene is TRBV27, the J gene TRBJ2-2, with 14 bases lining up with TRBD2. Here the CDR3 reads CASSRLAGGLSTGELFF. The DNA for the CDR3 is TGTGCCAGCAGTAGACTAGCGGGGGGGCTTAGCACCGGGGAGCTGTTTTTT.